This TCR beta chain was recovered during a study of CD8+CD57+ T cells in acquired aplastic anemia. V was trimmed by 10 bases and J by 6 bases, leaving 22 bases between them. The CDR3 consists of 14 residues. Germline loops: CDR1 ENHRY, CDR2 SYGVKD. Sequencing involved patients with CD8+CD57+ cell expansion previously shown by flow cytometry. Genomic DNA, serving as template, underwent TCR beta VDJ and CDR3 profiling. A single record per CDR3 protein comes from TCRdb applying MiXCR to the reads. The sample includes some 200,000 distinct CDR3 sequences, about 60% of them seen just once. V gene TRBV10-3 combines with J gene TRBJ2-7; no definite D call. The source is a human donor with aplastic anemia. Sequenced material: sorted CD4+, CD8+, or CD8+CD57+ T cells (not recorded which) from PBMCs. Here the CDR3 reads CASCRGPAGSEQYF. DNA of the CDR3: TGTGCCAGCTGCCGTGGGCCAGCTGGGTCCGAGCAGTACTTC.